A selection of T cell receptor beta chains follows, all from one sample in a study of CD8 T cells in ankylosing spondylitis. TCRdb reprocessed the 5' RACE reads via MiXCR and lists one record per CDR3 protein. This table holds 100,000 to 150,000 distinct CDR3 sequences, 7% to 10% found once. The sequencing input was blood, either unsorted or a sorted T cell fraction (not recorded which). Receptors originate from a male donor with ankylosing spondylitis or in good health (not recorded which). The CDR3 runs from the conserved cysteine through the conserved F or W. Each record gives: D gene, clone size, V gene, J gene, CDR3 DNA, CDR3 protein. A D gene is named only where the DNA matches it firmly. Only some rows state a clone size, as once, few, many or a class for expanded clones.

TRBD2,many,TRBV20-1,TRBJ2-7,TGCAGTGCTAGACTACCAGGGGGCGGGGGACTAGCGGGATTCTCCCTCGAGCAGTACTTC,CSARLPGGGGLAGFSLEQYF
TRBD1,.,TRBV5-1,TRBJ2-7,TGCGCCAGCAGCCTTGAACCGGGACAGGGGATCCACGAGCAGTACTTC,CASSLEPGQGIHEQYF
.,many,TRBV7-2,TRBJ2-7,TGTGCCAGCAGCTCAAGGGTCCTCGAGCAGTACTTC,CASSSRVLEQYF
.,many,TRBV10-3,TRBJ2-5,TGTGCCATCAGTTTTAGCGGTTCTGAGACCCAGTACTTC,CAISFSGSETQYF
.,.,TRBV7-6,TRBJ2-1,TGTGCCAGCAGCCGGAAATCAGGGATCGACAATGAGCAGTTCTTC,CASSRKSGIDNEQFF
.,few,TRBV7-9,TRBJ2-5,TGTGCCAGCAGCTCGCACTATCGGGAAAGACAAGAGACCCAGTACTTC,CASSSHYRERQETQYF
.,.,TRBV15,TRBJ2-5,TGTGCCACCAGCAGAGATATGGGACCCCGGTCGGAGACCCAGTACTTC,CATSRDMGPRSETQYF
.,few,TRBV5-6,TRBJ2-2,TGTGCCAGCAGCTTGGGGTATTGGGTCCCCGGGGAGCTGTTTTTT,CASSLGYWVPGELFF
.,many,TRBV29-1,TRBJ2-3,TGCAGCGTTAATGTCCAGGCAGATACGCAGTATTTT,CSVNVQADTQYF
.,few,TRBV5-5,TRBJ2-7,TGTGCCAGTCATCCGGTCAGCTCCTACGAGCAGTACTTC,CASHPVSSYEQYF
.,.,TRBV20-1,TRBJ1-5,TGCAGTGCCCAAGGGCCCAATCAGCCCCAGCATTTT,CSAQGPNQPQHF
.,many,TRBV11-2,TRBJ2-3,TGTGCCAGCAGCTTAGGCACCCGCACAGATACGCAGTATTTT,CASSLGTRTDTQYF
.,many,TRBV5-1,TRBJ2-2,TGCGCCAGCAGCTTGGTTCCGGGGGCCCTCACCGGGGAGCTGTTTTTT,CASSLVPGALTGELFF
.,many,TRBV3-1,TRBJ2-1,TGTGCCAGCAGCCAAGACATTAGCGTTTACAATGAGCAGTTCTTC,CASSQDISVYNEQFF